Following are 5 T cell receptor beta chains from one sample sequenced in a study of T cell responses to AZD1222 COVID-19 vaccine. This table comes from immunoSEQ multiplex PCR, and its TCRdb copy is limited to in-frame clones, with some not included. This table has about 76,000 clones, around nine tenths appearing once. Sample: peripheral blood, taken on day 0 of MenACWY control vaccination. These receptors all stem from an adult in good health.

The chain's CDR3 is CASSPREGIEAFF. In DNA form, the CDR3 reads TGTGCCAGCTCACCACGGGAGGGGATTGAAGCTTTCTTT. This sequence joins TRBV18 and TRBJ1-1; perhaps TRBD1 as D (5 bases). In germline, CDR1 is KGHSH, CDR2 LQKENI. The CDR3 loop spans 13 amino acids. The V end was cut by 1 base, the J end by 7 bases, with 10 bases between.

The CDR3 DNA reads TGTGCCTGGAGTTATGGGAACACCGGGGAGCTGTTTTTT. As protein: CAWSYGNTGELFF. The chain recombines TRBV30 with TRBJ2-2; D gene uncertain. CDR1 and CDR2 from the germline V gene are GTSNPN and SVGIG (reference sequence). The CDR3 sequence is 13 residues long. The germline V and J ends were trimmed by 2 bases and 1 base, with 5 bases remaining between them.

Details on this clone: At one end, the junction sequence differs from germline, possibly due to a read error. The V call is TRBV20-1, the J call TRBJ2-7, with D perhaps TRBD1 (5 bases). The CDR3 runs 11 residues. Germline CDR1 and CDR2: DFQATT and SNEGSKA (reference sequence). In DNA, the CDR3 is TGCAGTGCCAGAGTATTAGGACATTTTTACTTC. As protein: CSARVLGHFYF.

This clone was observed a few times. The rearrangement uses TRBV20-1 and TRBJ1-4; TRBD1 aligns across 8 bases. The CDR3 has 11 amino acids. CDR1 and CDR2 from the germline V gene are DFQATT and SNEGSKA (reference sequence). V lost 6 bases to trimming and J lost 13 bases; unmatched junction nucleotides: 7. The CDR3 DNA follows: TGCAGTGCCTACAGGGGGGGTGGACTGTTTTTT. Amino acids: CSAYRGGGLFF.

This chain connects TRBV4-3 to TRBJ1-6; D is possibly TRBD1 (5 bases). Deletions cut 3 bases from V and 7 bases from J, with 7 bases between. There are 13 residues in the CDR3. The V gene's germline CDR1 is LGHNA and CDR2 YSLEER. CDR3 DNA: TGCGCCAGCAGCCACGGGGGGAATTCACCCCTCCACTTT. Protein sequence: CASSHGGNSPLHF.